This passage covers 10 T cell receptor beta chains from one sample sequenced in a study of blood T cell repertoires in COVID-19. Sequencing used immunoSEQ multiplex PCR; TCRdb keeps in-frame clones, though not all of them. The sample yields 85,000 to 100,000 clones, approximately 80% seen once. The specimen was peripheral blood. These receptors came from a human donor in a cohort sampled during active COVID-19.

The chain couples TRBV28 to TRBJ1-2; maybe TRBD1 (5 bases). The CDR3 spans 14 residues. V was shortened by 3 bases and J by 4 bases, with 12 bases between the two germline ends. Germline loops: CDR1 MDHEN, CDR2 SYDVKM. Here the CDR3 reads CASSFQSTVYGYTF. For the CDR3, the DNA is TGTGCCAGCAGTTTTCAGTCGACAGTCTATGGCTACACCTTC.

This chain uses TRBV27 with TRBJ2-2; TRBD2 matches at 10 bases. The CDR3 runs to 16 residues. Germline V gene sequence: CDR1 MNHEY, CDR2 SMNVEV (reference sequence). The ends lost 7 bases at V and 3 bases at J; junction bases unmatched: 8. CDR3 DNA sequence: TGTGCCAGCAACCCCGGGACTAGCGTCTACACCGGGGAGCTGTTTTTT. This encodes CASNPGTSVYTGELFF.

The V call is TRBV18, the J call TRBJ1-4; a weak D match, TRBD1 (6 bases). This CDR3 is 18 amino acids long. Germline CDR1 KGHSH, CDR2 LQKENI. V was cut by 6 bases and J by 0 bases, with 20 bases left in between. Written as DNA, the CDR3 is TGTGCCAGCTCTCCAAGGACAGCCCAGACCGCAACTAATGAAAAACTGTTTTTT. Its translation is CASSPRTAQTATNEKLFF.

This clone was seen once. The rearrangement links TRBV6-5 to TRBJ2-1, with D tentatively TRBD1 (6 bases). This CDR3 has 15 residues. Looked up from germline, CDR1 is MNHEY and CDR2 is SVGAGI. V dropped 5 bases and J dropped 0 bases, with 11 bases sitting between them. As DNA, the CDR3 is TGTGCCAGCAGTAAACTAGGGGGCTCCTACAATGAGCAGTTCTTC. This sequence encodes CASSKLGGSYNEQFF.

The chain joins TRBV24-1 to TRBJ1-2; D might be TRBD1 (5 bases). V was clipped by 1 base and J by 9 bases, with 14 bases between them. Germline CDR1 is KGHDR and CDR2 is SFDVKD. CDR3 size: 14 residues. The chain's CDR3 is CATSDFTGTESYTF. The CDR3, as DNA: TGTGCCACCAGTGATTTCACAGGCACAGAAAGCTACACCTTC.

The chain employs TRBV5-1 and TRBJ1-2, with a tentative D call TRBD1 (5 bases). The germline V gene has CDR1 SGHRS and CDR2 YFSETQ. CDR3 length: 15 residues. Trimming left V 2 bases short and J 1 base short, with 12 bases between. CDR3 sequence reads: CASSFTATDNYGYTF. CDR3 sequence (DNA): TGCGCCAGCAGCTTTACAGCGACAGATAACTATGGCTACACCTTC.

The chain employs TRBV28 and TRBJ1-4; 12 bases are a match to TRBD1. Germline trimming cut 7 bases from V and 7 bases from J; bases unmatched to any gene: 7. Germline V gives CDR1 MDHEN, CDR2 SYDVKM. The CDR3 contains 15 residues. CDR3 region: CASTGTGGRGEKLFF. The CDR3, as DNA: TGTGCCAGCACCGGGACAGGGGGCCGGGGTGAAAAACTGTTTTTT.

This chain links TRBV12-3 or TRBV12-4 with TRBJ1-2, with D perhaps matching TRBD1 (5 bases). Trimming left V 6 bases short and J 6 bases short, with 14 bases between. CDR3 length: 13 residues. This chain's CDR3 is CASSSFGGDGYTF. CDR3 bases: TGTGCCAGCAGCTCCTTCGGGGGAGATGGCTACACCTTC.

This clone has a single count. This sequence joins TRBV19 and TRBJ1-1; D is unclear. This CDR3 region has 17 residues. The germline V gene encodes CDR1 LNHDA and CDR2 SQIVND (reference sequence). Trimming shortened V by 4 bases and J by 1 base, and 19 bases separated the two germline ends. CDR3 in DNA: TGTGCCAGTAGTAGTGGACTTCTGGCCCTACCGAACACTGAAGCTTTCTTT. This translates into CASSSGLLALPNTEAFF.

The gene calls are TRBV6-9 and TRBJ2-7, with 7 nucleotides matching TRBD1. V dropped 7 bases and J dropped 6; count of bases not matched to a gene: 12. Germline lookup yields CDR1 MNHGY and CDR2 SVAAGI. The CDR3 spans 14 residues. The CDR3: CASKVSGQTFEQYF. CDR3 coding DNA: TGTGCCAGCAAGGTATCGGGACAGACTTTCGAGCAGTACTTC.